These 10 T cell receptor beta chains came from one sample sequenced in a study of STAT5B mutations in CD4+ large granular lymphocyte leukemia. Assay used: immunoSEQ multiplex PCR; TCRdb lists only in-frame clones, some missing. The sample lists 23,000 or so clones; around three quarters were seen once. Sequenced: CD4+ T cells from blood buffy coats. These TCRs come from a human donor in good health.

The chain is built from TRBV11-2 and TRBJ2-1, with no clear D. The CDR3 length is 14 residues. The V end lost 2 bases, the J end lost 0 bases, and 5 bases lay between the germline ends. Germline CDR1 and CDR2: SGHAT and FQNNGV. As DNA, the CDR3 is TGTGCCAGCAGCTTACGGAGCTCCTACAATGAGCAGTTCTTC. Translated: CASSLRSSYNEQFF.

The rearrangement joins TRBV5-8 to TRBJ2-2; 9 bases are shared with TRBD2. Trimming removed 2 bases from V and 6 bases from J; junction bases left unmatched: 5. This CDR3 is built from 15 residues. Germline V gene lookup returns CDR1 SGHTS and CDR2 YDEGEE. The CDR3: CASSFGGRAPGELFF. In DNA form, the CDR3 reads TGTGCCAGCAGCTTCGGCGGGAGGGCCCCCGGGGAGCTGTTTTTT.

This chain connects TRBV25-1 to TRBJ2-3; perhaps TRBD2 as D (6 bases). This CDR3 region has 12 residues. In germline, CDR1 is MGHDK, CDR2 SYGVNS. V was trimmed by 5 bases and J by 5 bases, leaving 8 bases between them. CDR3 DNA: TGTGCCAGCAGTACCGGGGGAGATACGCAGTATTTT. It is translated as CASSTGGDTQYF.

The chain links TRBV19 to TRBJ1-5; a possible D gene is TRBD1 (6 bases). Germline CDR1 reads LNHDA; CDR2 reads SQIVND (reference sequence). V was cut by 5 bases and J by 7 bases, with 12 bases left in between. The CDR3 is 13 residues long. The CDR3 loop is CASSSHQGQPQHF. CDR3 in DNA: TGTGCCAGTAGTTCACACCAGGGGCAGCCCCAGCATTTT.

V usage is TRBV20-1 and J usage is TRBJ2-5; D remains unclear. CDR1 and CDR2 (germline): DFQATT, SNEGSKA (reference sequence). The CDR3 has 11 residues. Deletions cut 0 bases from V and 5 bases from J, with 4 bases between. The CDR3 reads CSARDVETQYF. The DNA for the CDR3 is TGCAGTGCTAGAGACGTTGAGACCCAGTACTTC.

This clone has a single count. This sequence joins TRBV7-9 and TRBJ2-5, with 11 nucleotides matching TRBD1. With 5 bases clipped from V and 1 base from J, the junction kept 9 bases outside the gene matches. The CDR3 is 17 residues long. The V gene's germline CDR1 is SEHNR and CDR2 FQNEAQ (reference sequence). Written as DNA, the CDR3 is TGTGCCAGCAGCGTCGGGACAGGGGGACTCTTCCAAGAGACCCAGTACTTC. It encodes CASSVGTGGLFQETQYF.

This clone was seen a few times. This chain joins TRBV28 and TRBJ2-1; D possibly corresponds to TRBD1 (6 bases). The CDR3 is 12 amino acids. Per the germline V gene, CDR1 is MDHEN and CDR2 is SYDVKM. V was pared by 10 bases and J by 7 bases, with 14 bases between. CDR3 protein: CATAGDLNEQFF. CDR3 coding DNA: TGTGCCACCGCAGGGGATTTGAATGAGCAGTTCTTC.

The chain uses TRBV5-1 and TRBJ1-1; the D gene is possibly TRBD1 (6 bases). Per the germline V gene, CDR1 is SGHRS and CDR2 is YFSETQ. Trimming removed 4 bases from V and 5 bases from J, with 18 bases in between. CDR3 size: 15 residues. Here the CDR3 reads CASSRGGEGGTEAFF. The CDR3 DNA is TGCGCCAGCAGCAGAGGGGGTGAGGGGGGGACTGAAGCTTTCTTT. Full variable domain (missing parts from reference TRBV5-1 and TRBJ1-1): KAGVTQTPRYLIKTRGQQVTLSCSPISGHRSVSWYQQTPGQGLQFLFEYFSETQRNKGNFPGRFSGRQFSNSRSEMNVSTLELGDSALYLCASSRGGEGGTEAFFGQGTRLTVV.

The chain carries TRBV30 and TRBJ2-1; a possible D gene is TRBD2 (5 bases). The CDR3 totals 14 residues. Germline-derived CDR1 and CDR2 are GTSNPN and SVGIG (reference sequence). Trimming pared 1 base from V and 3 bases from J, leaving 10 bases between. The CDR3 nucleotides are TGTGCCTGGAGTGGGACTGGGAACTACAATGAGCAGTTCTTC. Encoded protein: CAWSGTGNYNEQFF. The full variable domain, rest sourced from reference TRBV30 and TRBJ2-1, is SQTIHQWPATLVQPVGSPLSLECTVEGTSNPNLYWYRQAAGRGLQLLFYSVGIGQISSEVPQNLSASRPQDRQFILSSKKLLLSDSGFYLCAWSGTGNYNEQFFGPGTRLTVL.

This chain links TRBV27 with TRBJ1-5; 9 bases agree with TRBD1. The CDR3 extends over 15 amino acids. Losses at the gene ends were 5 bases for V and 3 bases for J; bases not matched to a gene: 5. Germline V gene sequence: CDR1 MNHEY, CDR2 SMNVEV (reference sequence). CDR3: CASSPGTGNNQPQHF. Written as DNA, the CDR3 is TGTGCCAGCAGTCCCGGGACAGGGAACAATCAGCCCCAGCATTTT.